The T cell receptor (beta chain) under discussion was sequenced for a study of OX40 agonist ivuxolimab in advanced cancers. Study details: Hepatocellular carcinoma, melanoma, renal cell or head and neck cancer occurred in dose-escalation patients. Overall study findings and caveats: Clonal expansion among partial responders at 0.1-3.0 mg/kg ranked near the lowest.

With regard to this clone: Its antigen is undetermined. The sample holds other DNA sequences that translate to the same CDR3.

The protocol was immunoSEQ multiplex PCR, while the TCRdb copy is restricted to in-frame clones and leaves out a portion. Seen here are some 68,000 clones, over 75% observed once, and the top ten hold less than 14%. The receptor's source is an adult with an advanced solid tumor such as melanoma, head and neck, liver or kidney cancer. Sequencing was performed on CD4+ or CD8+ T cells sorted from blood, taken in a trial of the OX40 agonist ivuxolimab.

CDR3 nucleotide sequence: TGTGCCAGTAGTCGTCTACACGAAGCTTTCTTT. Translation: CASSRLHEAFF. The genes are TRBV2 and TRBJ1-1, with D unclear. The germline CDR1 and CDR2 sequences are SNHLY and FYNNEI. The CDR3 length is 11 residues. The V end lost 9 bases, the J end lost 8 bases, and 13 bases lay between the germline ends.